The source of this T cell receptor (beta chain) is a study of cytomegalovirus exposure and HLA in healthy donors. Regarding donors, all were healthy bone marrow donors. A remark on this clone: The antigen remains undetermined.

Study-level points and caveats: CMV serostatus was the sole immune exposure information available.

A multiplex PCR was run with 60 Vbeta primers and 13 Jbeta primers. In the source study's methods: In a later analysis, roughly 86 million unique TCR beta chains included roughly 11 million shared by two or more donors. Clones were read by immunoSEQ multiplex PCR, and TCRdb kept only the in-frame ones, dropping some. V, J and clone size are taken as reported in that table, and D and trimming were inferred from the DNA itself. The data contain some 110,000 clones, around 80% of them singletons. This CDR3 region has 12 residues. CDR1 MDHEN and CDR2 SYDVKM come from the germline V gene. The V end lost 9 bases, the J end lost 4 bases, and 10 bases lay between the germline ends.

The receptor was derived from a male donor in good health and CMV-seronegative. The sequenced sample consisted of PBMCs. The chain links TRBV28 to TRBJ1-3; D unresolved. DNA for the CDR3: TGTGCCAGTCAGGAAAGAGGAAACACCATATATTTT. It codes for CASQERGNTIYF.